The clone carrying this T cell receptor (beta chain) was observed a handful of times. TCRdb re-called the 5' RACE reads through MiXCR, storing one row per CDR3 protein. This sample has 550,000 to 750,000 distinct CDR3 sequences; roughly 14% occur once, and the top ten carry over 12%. The data are from a study of T cells after yellow fever vaccination. The CDR3 is made up of 13 amino acids. CDR1 is WSHSY and CDR2 is SAAADI in the germline V gene. V lost 7 bases and J lost 0, with 9 bases in between. The source of this sequence is a man aged 25-40 years who received the YFV17D yellow fever vaccine. The source was PBMCs, collected on the day of the yellow fever booster vaccination. The chain employs TRBV10-2 and TRBJ1-1, with a possible D match to TRBD1 (5 bases). The CDR3 DNA reads as TGCGCCAGCACCGACAGACTGAACACTGAAGCTTTCTTT. This codes for CASTDRLNTEAFF.